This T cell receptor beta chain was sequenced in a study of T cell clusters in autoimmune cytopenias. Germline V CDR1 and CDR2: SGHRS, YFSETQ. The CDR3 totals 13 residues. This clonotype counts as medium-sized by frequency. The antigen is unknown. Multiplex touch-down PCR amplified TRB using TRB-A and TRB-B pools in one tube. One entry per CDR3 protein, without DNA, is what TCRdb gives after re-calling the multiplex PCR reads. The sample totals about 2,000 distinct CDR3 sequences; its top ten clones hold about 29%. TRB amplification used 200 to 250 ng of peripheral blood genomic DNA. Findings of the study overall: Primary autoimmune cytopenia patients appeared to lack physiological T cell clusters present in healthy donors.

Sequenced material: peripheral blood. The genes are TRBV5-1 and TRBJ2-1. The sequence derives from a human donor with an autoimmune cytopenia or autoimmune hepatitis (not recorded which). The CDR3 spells CASSLDSVYEQFF.